The 24 T cell receptor beta chains below were found in one sample sequenced in a study of T cells after yellow fever vaccination. TCRdb independently ran MiXCR on the 5' RACE reads; one entry per CDR3 protein. The sample has 550,000 to 750,000 distinct CDR3 sequences, about 13% seen once; the top ten hold around 15%. Here the sequenced sample was PBMCs, taken on the day of the yellow fever booster vaccination. The receptors originated from a man aged 25 to 40 who received the YFV17D yellow fever vaccine.

This clonotype has more than one count but fewer than ten. V gene TRBV19 combines with J gene TRBJ1-1; D not certain. V shed 1 base and J shed 11 bases, with 8 bases lying between them. The V gene's germline CDR1 is LNHDA and CDR2 SQIVND (reference sequence). This CDR3 is built from 11 residues. CDR3 DNA: TGTGCCAGTAGTATAGGGGGAGTCGCTTTCTTT. Protein sequence: CASSIGGVAFF.

The CDR3 region has the DNA TGTGCCATCAGGGACAGGGAATACGAGCAGTACTTC. Protein sequence: CAIRDREYEQYF. The chain recombines TRBV10-3 with TRBJ2-7, with TRBD1 matching 8 bases. Germline CDR1 ENHRY, CDR2 SYGVKD. The CDR3 length is 12 residues. V was pared by 6 bases and J by 4 bases, with 2 bases of the junction left unmatched.

This clonotype has just a few counts. The chain combines TRBV4-3 with TRBJ2-2; D might be TRBD2 (6 bases). This CDR3 region has 15 residues. Trimming shortened V by 0 bases and J by 6 bases, and 11 bases separated the two germline ends. Germline lookup yields CDR1 LGHNA and CDR2 YSLEER. The CDR3 protein is CASSQELPSAGELFF. The CDR3 DNA follows: TGCGCCAGCAGCCAAGAGCTCCCTAGCGCCGGGGAGCTGTTTTTT.

The chain carries TRBV4-3 and TRBJ2-7; 12 bases fit TRBD2. The CDR3 extends over 19 amino acids. The V and J ends lost 3 bases and 3 bases, in that order; junction bases with no gene match: 15. In germline, CDR1 is LGHNA, CDR2 YSLEER. The DNA for the CDR3 is TGCGCCAGCAGCCACTGGACCGTACTAGCGGGAGGTGCCCGCTACGAGCAGTACTTC. This sequence encodes CASSHWTVLAGGARYEQYF.

V is TRBV11-2 and J is TRBJ1-4; D not resolved. V lost 5 bases and J lost 4, with 11 bases in between. The V gene's germline CDR1 is SGHAT and CDR2 FQNNGV. CDR3 length: 14 residues. CDR3 bases: TGTGCCAGCAGCAGCCAATCGGTTAATGAAAAACTGTTTTTT. This sequence encodes CASSSQSVNEKLFF.

This chain uses TRBV20-1 with TRBJ2-3; either TRBD1 or TRBD2 may fit D (5 bases each). There are 14 residues in the CDR3. Germline CDR1 and CDR2: DFQATT and SNEGSKA (reference sequence). V was clipped by 5 bases and J by 3 bases, with 15 bases between them. The CDR3, as DNA: TGCAGTGCTCGGGGCGTTAGGACGACAGATACGCAGTATTTT. The encoded protein is CSARGVRTTDTQYF.

This clonotype has more than one count but fewer than ten. The V gene is TRBV27, the J gene TRBJ1-5, with 10 bases matching TRBD1. The CDR3 has 15 residues. From germline, CDR1 is MNHEY and CDR2 SMNVEV (reference sequence). V was pared by 3 bases and J by 7 bases, with 6 bases of the junction left unmatched. The CDR3 region is CASSFDMGQGQPQHF. CDR3 sequence (DNA): TGTGCCAGCAGTTTTGATATGGGACAGGGGCAGCCCCAGCATTTT.

This clonotype turned up a few times. The chain joins TRBV4-3 to TRBJ1-5, with D unclear. The CDR3 sequence is 15 residues long. Trimming left V 0 bases short and J 2 bases short, with 8 bases between. Per germline, CDR1 LGHNA and CDR2 YSLEER. The CDR3 nucleotides are TGCGCCAGCAGCCAAGAATTTGCTGGCAATCAGCCCCAGCATTTT. Its translation is CASSQEFAGNQPQHF.

This clonotype was counted a few times. The chain is built from TRBV7-9 and TRBJ1-1; D gene unclear. The CDR3 covers 10 residues. V dropped 8 bases and J dropped 10 bases, with 11 bases sitting between them. CDR1 and CDR2 from the germline V gene are SEHNR and FQNEAQ (reference sequence). Here the CDR3 reads CASGGYGAFF. The CDR3 DNA follows: TGTGCCAGCGGAGGGTACGGAGCTTTCTTT.

The chain joins TRBV29-1 to TRBJ2-7, with D hard to call. Germline V CDR1 and CDR2: SQVTM, ANQGSEA. The CDR3 sequence is 12 residues long. The germline V and J ends were trimmed by 4 bases and 2 bases, with 9 bases remaining between them. The CDR3 DNA reads as TGCAGCGTTGTGGACGGAACCTACGAGCAGTACTTC. This translates into CSVVDGTYEQYF.

Comments on this clonotype: Compared with germline, one end of the junction differs, possibly owing to a read error. The genes are TRBV6-5 and TRBJ2-1; unclear D gene. The CDR3 length is 16 residues. Germline CDR1 and CDR2: MNHEY and SVGAGI. The DNA for the CDR3 is TGTGCCAGCAGTTACTCGATTCTCCCCTCCCACAATGAGCAGTTCTTC. Translated, it gives CASSYSILPSHNEQFF.

This clonotype was detected only a few times. The CDR3 spells CASSLSGWGETQYF. As DNA, the CDR3 is TGTGCCAGCAGCCTTAGCGGTTGGGGAGAGACCCAGTACTTC. The chain is built from TRBV7-2 and TRBJ2-5, with a weak D call TRBD2 (6 bases). V gave up 5 bases and J gave up 4 bases, with 14 bases separating them. The CDR3 totals 14 residues. The germline V gene has CDR1 SGHTA and CDR2 FQGNSA.

This clonotype has only a few counts. The chain joins TRBV19 to TRBJ2-1, with TRBD2 matching 7 bases. Germline V gene sequence: CDR1 LNHDA, CDR2 SQIVND (reference sequence). The CDR3 contains 14 residues. J gave up 7 bases and V 3 bases, and 6 bases lay outside the gene matches. The CDR3 nucleotides read TGTGCCAGTAGTATCGCGGGAGCTAGGAATGAGCAGTTCTTC. As protein: CASSIAGARNEQFF.

The rearrangement links TRBV30 to TRBJ2-2, with D possibly TRBD2 on 5 matching bases. Germline values: CDR1 GTSNPN, CDR2 SVGIG (reference sequence). The CDR3 has 15 amino acids. V shed 3 bases and J shed 2 bases, with 13 bases lying between them. The CDR3, as DNA: TGTGCCTGGAGGGCTGGCAGCGGAAACACCGGGGAGCTGTTTTTT. Translated: CAWRAGSGNTGELFF.

This clonotype has a handful of counts. The chain carries TRBV9 and TRBJ1-2, with TRBD1 as a possible D gene (5 bases). V was cut by 3 bases and J by 1 base, with 7 bases left in between. The CDR3 contains 13 residues. Germline V lookup: CDR1 SGDLS, CDR2 YYNGEE. In DNA form, the CDR3 reads TGTGCCAGCAGCGGACAGAGTAACTATGGCTACACCTTC. This codes for CASSGQSNYGYTF.

The chain has TRBV10-3 and TRBJ1-4, with D possibly matching TRBD1 (5 bases). The CDR3 length is 13 residues. The germline CDR1 and CDR2 sequences are ENHRY and SYGVKD. V lost 5 bases to trimming and J lost 4 bases, with 8 bases between them. In DNA, the CDR3 is TGTGCCATCAGTACAGGAGTTAATGAAAAACTGTTTTTT. The encoded protein is CAISTGVNEKLFF.

The chain uses TRBV6-2 or TRBV6-3 and TRBJ2-7; a weak D match, TRBD2 (6 bases). Germline V gives CDR1 MNHEY, CDR2 SVGEGT. The V and J ends lost 6 bases and 6 bases respectively, with 12 bases between them. This CDR3 has 12 residues. CDR3 DNA: TGTGCCAGCAGCTCCCTGGGGGGCGAGCAGTACTTC. Translated, it gives CASSSLGGEQYF.

V and J are TRBV5-1 and TRBJ1-4; TRBD1 matches at 7 bases. Losses at the gene ends were 0 bases for V and 5 bases for J; bases not matched to a gene: 1. The V gene's germline CDR1 is SGHRS and CDR2 YFSETQ. This CDR3 comprises 14 residues. The CDR3 region is CASSLGGQNEKLFF. The DNA for the CDR3 is TGCGCCAGCAGCTTGGGGGGACAGAATGAAAAACTGTTTTTT.

This clonotype was picked up a small number of times. This chain joins TRBV10-3 and TRBJ2-5, with 9 nucleotides matching TRBD1. With 3 bases clipped from V and 1 base from J, the junction kept 3 bases outside the gene matches. CDR1 ENHRY and CDR2 SYGVKD come from the germline V gene. CDR3 length: 15 residues. As DNA, the CDR3 is TGTGCCATCAGTGACAAGGACAGGGGCCAAGAGACCCAGTACTTC. Protein sequence: CAISDKDRGQETQYF.

V usage is TRBV29-1 and J usage is TRBJ2-6; D might be TRBD1 or TRBD2, each matching 6 bases. The V gene lost 4 bases and the J gene lost 4 bases, with 17 bases spanning the gap. This CDR3 region has 16 residues. The V gene's germline CDR1 is SQVTM and CDR2 ANQGSEA. CDR3 coding DNA: TGCAGCGTTGGGGCTTGGGGGGCCGTGGGGGCCAACGTCCTGACTTTC. This encodes CSVGAWGAVGANVLTF. The whole variable domain, filled in from reference TRBV29-1 and TRBJ2-6, reads SAVISQKPSRDICQRGTSLTIQCQVDSQVTMMFWYRQQPGQSLTLIATANQGSEATYESGFVIDKFPISRPNLTFSTLTVSNMSPEDSSIYLCSVGAWGAVGANVLTFGAGSRLTVL.

This chain joins TRBV21-1 and TRBJ2-7; no DNA check was done on the table's D call, TRBD2. TRBV21-1 is annotated as a pseudogene. CDR3 length equals 16 residues. The CDR3 here is CASSRLGGEWVYEQYF. The CDR3 bases are TGTGCCAGCAGCCGCCTGGGAGGGGAGTGGGTTTACGAGCAGTACTTC.

This chain links TRBV6-2 or TRBV6-3 with TRBJ2-7; no definite D call. Looked up from germline, CDR1 is MNHEY and CDR2 is SVGEGT. CDR3 length: 15 residues. V was cut by 5 bases and J by 0 bases, with 14 bases left in between. The chain's CDR3 is CASSRRALSSYEQYF. In DNA form, the CDR3 reads TGTGCCAGCAGTCGTCGAGCGTTGAGCTCCTACGAGCAGTACTTC.

This clonotype came up a few times. V usage is TRBV25-1 and J usage is TRBJ2-2; unclear D gene. CDR1 and CDR2 (germline): MGHDK, SYGVNS. There are 12 residues in the CDR3. V dropped 8 bases and J dropped 9 bases, with 13 bases sitting between them. CDR3 sequence (DNA): TGTGCCAGCGCCCCGGGTTCCCGGGAGCTGTTTTTT. The encoded protein is CASAPGSRELFF.

This clonotype has a single count. An end of the junction differs from the germline gene, which may be a read error. This chain links TRBV5-6 with TRBJ2-3; D not certain. Germline CDR1 and CDR2: SGHDT and YYEEEE. CDR3 size: 14 residues. In nucleotides, the CDR3 is TGTGCCATCAGCCCGGATGGAGTAACAGATACGCAGTATTTT. Its protein is CAISPDGVTDTQYF.